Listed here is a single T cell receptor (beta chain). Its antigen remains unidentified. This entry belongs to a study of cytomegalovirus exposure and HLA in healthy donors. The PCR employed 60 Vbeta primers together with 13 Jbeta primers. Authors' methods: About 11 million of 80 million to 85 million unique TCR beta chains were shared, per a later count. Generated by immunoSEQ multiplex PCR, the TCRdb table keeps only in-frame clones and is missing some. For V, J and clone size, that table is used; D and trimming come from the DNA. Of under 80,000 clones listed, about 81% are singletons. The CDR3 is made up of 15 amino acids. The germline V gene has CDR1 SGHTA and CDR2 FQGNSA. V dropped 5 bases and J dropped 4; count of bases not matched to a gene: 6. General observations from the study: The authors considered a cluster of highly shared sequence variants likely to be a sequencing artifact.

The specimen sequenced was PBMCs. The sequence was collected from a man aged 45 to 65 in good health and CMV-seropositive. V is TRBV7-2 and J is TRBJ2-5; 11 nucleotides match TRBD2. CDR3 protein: CASSLSGGAVETQYF. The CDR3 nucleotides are TGTGCCAGCAGCCTTAGCGGGGGGGCGGTAGAGACCCAGTACTTC.